A single sample gave rise to the 11 T cell receptor beta chains below, sequenced in a study of T-cell memory formation after mild COVID-19. In TCRdb, the 5' RACE reads were re-called with MiXCR into one record per CDR3 protein. The repertoire holds about 44,000 distinct CDR3 sequences, with 7.3% as singletons. Sequenced material: PBMCs or a T cell subset sorted from them (not recorded which). The receptors originated from a man between 18 and 29 years old who had mild COVID-19 (a few samples of this study predate the infection). Cell type and time point are not known.

The CDR3 nucleotides are TGTGCCAGCAGCGTAGTATTGAAGACAGGGGGCGTGCGAGTTTGGAACACTGAAGCTTTCTTT. Its protein is CASSVVLKTGGVRVWNTEAFF. The J gene is TRBJ1-1, the V gene TRBV9, with TRBD1 matching 10 bases. The V gene end was trimmed by 0 bases and the J gene end by 1 base; junction bases not matched to a gene: 18. Germline assignment: CDR1 SGDLS and CDR2 YYNGEE. The CDR3 has 21 amino acids. The complete variable domain, with remaining parts taken from reference TRBV9 and TRBJ1-1, reads DSGVTQTPKHLITATGQRVTLRCSPRSGDLSVYWYQQSLDQGLQFLIQYYNGEERAKGNILERFSAQQFPDLHSELNLSSLELGDSALYFCASSVVLKTGGVRVWNTEAFFGQGTRLTVV.

This clonotype was found many times. The V call is TRBV12-3 or TRBV12-4, the J call TRBJ2-7, with D possibly TRBD1 on 6 matching bases. The CDR3 totals 16 residues. Trimming left V 7 bases short and J 4 bases short, with 23 bases between. CDR3 nucleotide sequence: TGTGCCAGCATCTCTCCAGTCCAGGGGTCAAAATACGAGCAGTACTTC. Protein product: CASISPVQGSKYEQYF.

This clonotype showed up just a few times. The chain is built from TRBV11-1 and TRBJ2-5; TRBD2 is a possible D gene (6 bases). CDR1 and CDR2 (germline): SGHAT, FQDESV (reference sequence). Trimming pared 0 bases from V and 2 bases from J, leaving 13 bases between. The CDR3 is made up of 16 amino acids. The CDR3: CASSLAPPGLQETQYF. CDR3 DNA: TGTGCCAGCAGCTTAGCTCCACCGGGACTGCAAGAGACCCAGTACTTC.

The chain combines TRBV7-2 with TRBJ2-3, with D tentatively TRBD2 (7 bases). The CDR3 is 16 residues long. The germline V gene has CDR1 SGHTA and CDR2 FQGNSA. The V end lost 3 bases, the J end lost 5 bases, and 18 bases lay between the germline ends. CDR3 in amino acids: CASSFNRAGAGDTQYF. CDR3 in DNA: TGTGCCAGCAGCTTTAATCGCGCGGGGGCGGGAGATACGCAGTATTTT.

This clonotype was seen a handful of times. The rearrangement joins TRBV6-5 to TRBJ1-2; TRBD1 agrees at 12 bases. With 6 bases clipped from V and 8 bases from J, the junction kept 10 bases outside the gene matches. Germline assignment: CDR1 MNHEY and CDR2 SVGAGI. The CDR3 totals 15 residues. CDR3 DNA sequence: TGTGCCAGCAGAGCCCCGGGACAGGGGGCGTCCGGCTACACCTTC. This sequence encodes CASRAPGQGASGYTF.

The sample holds many counts of this clonotype. The rearrangement links TRBV5-1 to TRBJ2-1; D is unresolved. This CDR3 has 11 residues. Trimming shortened V by 0 bases and J by 5 bases, and 0 bases separated the two germline ends. The germline V gene encodes CDR1 SGHRS and CDR2 YFSETQ. In nucleotides, the CDR3 is TGCGCCAGCAGCTTGGACAATGAGCAGTTCTTC. As protein: CASSLDNEQFF.

This clonotype was seen many times. CDR3 region: CAIRTGGNTDTQYF. CDR3 in DNA: TGTGCCATCAGGACAGGGGGGAACACAGATACGCAGTATTTT. V and J are TRBV10-3 and TRBJ2-3; 9 bases line up with TRBD1. CDR1 and CDR2 from the germline V gene are ENHRY and SYGVKD. After removal of 6 bases from V and 2 bases from J, the junction contained 3 bases not matched to a gene. The CDR3 has 14 amino acids.

This clonotype has a count of ten or more. The genes are TRBV6-2 or TRBV6-3 and TRBJ2-5; 8 nucleotides line up with TRBD1. J was trimmed by 1 base and V by 6 bases; bases with no gene match: 10. CDR1 and CDR2 from the germline V gene are MNHEY and SVGEGT. This CDR3 is 16 amino acids long. Here the CDR3 DNA reads TGTGCCAGCAGAGATACCGGGACAGGAACCCAAGAGACCCAGTACTTC. The encoded protein is CASRDTGTGTQETQYF.

The V gene is TRBV28, the J gene TRBJ2-3; D not resolved. The length of the CDR3 is 12 residues. Germline-derived CDR1 and CDR2 are MDHEN and SYDVKM. V was shortened by 6 bases and J by 4 bases, with 8 bases between the two germline ends. The CDR3 nucleotides are TGTGCCAGCAGCCTTCAGGCAGATACGCAGTATTTT. This gives the protein CASSLQADTQYF.

The V gene is TRBV21-1, the J gene TRBJ1-1; the table's D call of TRBD1 was not tested on the DNA. TRBV21-1 is a recognized pseudogene. The CDR3 totals 14 residues. As DNA, the CDR3 is TGTGCCAGCAGCCATTGGGGGCGCGACACTGAAGCTTTCTTT. Encoded protein: CASSHWGRDTEAFF.

This clonotype was observed a handful of times. The chain carries TRBV24-1 and TRBJ2-5, with D unclear. The CDR3 runs 15 residues. Germline CDR1 and CDR2: KGHDR and SFDVKD. Trimming cost V 2 bases and J 5 bases, with 14 bases left between them. The CDR3 DNA follows: TGTGCCACCAGTGATTCGACCTGGGTTGGGGAGACCCAGTACTTC. Residues: CATSDSTWVGETQYF.